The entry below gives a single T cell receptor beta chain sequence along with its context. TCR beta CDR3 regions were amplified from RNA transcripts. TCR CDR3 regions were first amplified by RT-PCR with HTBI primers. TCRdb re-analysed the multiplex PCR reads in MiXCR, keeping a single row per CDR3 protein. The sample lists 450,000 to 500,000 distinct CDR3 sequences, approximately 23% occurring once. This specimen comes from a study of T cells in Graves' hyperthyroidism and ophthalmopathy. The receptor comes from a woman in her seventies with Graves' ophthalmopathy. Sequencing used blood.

CDR3 residues: CASSYGGGIPDTQYF. The CDR3 region has the DNA TGTGCCAGCAGTTATGGCGGGGGGATCCCAGATACGCAGTATTTT. The J gene is TRBJ2-3, the V gene TRBV6-9; 8 bases are a match to TRBD2. The germline V gene has CDR1 MNHGY and CDR2 SVAAGI. Trimming cost V 2 bases and J 4 bases; bases outside gene matches: 5. CDR3 length: 15 amino acids.